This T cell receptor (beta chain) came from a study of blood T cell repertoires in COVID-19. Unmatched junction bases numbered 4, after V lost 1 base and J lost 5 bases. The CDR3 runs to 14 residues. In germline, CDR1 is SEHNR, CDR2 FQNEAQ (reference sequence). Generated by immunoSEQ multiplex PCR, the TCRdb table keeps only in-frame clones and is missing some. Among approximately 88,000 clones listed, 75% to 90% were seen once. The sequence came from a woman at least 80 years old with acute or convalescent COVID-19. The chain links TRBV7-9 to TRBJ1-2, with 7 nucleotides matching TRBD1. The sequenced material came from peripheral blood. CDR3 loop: CASSLGGQLYGYTF. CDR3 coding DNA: TGTGCCAGCAGCTTAGGGGGACAGCTGTATGGCTACACCTTC.